Each of the 27 T cell receptor beta chains below was sequenced from the same sample in a study of T cell responses to AZD1222 COVID-19 vaccine (dated by TCRdb to the early 2020s). Receptor libraries were prepared by the immunoSEQ multiplex PCR assay. TCRdb took this table from immuneACCESS and kept in-frame rearrangements with V and J called. Such tables lack part of the clones; where checked against another copy, unresolved V genes explain under half of the gap, and the rest is unexplained. This sample is represented by roughly 170,000 clones; around 93% of them were singletons. In total, the top ten clones hold around 2% of the sample. The time point label on this specimen signifies: baseline before first vaccination. The sample in question was peripheral blood, obtained on day 0 of AZD1222 vaccination. All receptors come from an adult in good health.

This clone occurred once. For the CDR3, the DNA is TGTGCCAGCTCACCAGCAGTGGGCTCCTATGGCTACACCTTC. This gives the protein CASSPAVGSYGYTF. The chain recombines TRBV18 with TRBJ1-2, with unresolved D. The V end was cut by 2 bases, the J end by 4 bases, with 11 bases between. The CDR3 length is 14 residues. CDR1 and CDR2 (germline): KGHSH, LQKENI. Together with reference TRBV18 and TRBJ1-2, the CDR3 gives the full variable domain: NAGVMQNPRHLVRRRGQEARLRCSPMKGHSHVYWYRQLPEEGLKFMVYLQKENIIDESGMPKERFSAEFPKEGPSILRIQQVVRGDSAAYFCASSPAVGSYGYTFGSGTRLTVV.

The chain is built from TRBV10-3 and TRBJ1-4; maybe TRBD1 (6 bases). The germline V gene has CDR1 ENHRY and CDR2 SYGVKD. The V gene lost 7 bases and the J gene lost 0 bases, with 15 bases spanning the gap. This CDR3 region has 16 residues. The CDR3 DNA reads as TGTGCCATCAAGGGGGACGGCTATGCAACTAATGAAAAACTGTTTTTT. Amino acids: CAIKGDGYATNEKLFF.

The chain is built from TRBV5-4 and TRBJ2-3; D not resolved. The CDR3 consists of 15 residues. V was trimmed by 3 bases and J by 4 bases, leaving 15 bases between them. The V gene's germline CDR1 is SGHNT and CDR2 YYREEE (reference sequence). The CDR3 DNA sequence: TGTGCCAGCAGCTCCCGACAAGCTGGGGCAGATACGCAGTATTTT. Translation: CASSSRQAGADTQYF.

This sequence joins TRBV28 and TRBJ1-2; D is perhaps TRBD1 (6 bases). Germline V lookup: CDR1 MDHEN, CDR2 SYDVKM. V lost 5 bases and J lost 4, with 17 bases in between. This CDR3 spans 15 amino acids. The CDR3 sequence is CASSLNRDHFYGYTF. In DNA, the CDR3 is TGTGCCAGCAGTCTAAACAGGGACCATTTCTATGGCTACACCTTC.

V and J are TRBV6-2 or TRBV6-3 and TRBJ1-1; TRBD1 matches at 9 bases. V shed 0 bases, J shed 11 bases, and the junction held 7 bases outside the gene matches. CDR1 and CDR2 from the germline V gene are MNHEY and SVGEGT. This CDR3 has 14 residues. CDR3 protein: CASSYSTGGVLAFF. The CDR3 nucleotides are TGTGCCAGCAGTTACTCGACAGGGGGTGTGTTGGCTTTCTTT.

This clone appeared a single time. V and J are TRBV10-3 and TRBJ1-5, with a weak D call TRBD1 (6 bases). This CDR3 has 15 amino acids. Germline V lookup: CDR1 ENHRY, CDR2 SYGVKD. With 2 bases removed from V and 7 bases from J, the gap between germline ends came to 15 bases. The CDR3 spells CAISETGQGIQPQHF. CDR3 bases: TGTGCCATCAGTGAGACTGGGCAGGGGATCCAGCCCCAGCATTTT.

The rearrangement uses TRBV7-2 and TRBJ1-3; a possible D gene is TRBD1 (5 bases). V was shortened by 1 base and J by 2 bases, with 6 bases between the two germline ends. The CDR3 runs 14 residues. From germline, CDR1 is SGHTA and CDR2 FQGNSA. CDR3 coding DNA: TGTGCCAGCAGCTTAGGACAGACTGGAAACACCATATATTTT. Encoded protein: CASSLGQTGNTIYF.

This clone was observed a single time. This chain connects TRBV19 to TRBJ2-1; D uncertain. Trimming removed 8 bases at V and 6 bases at J, with 17 bases between. The germline V gene has CDR1 LNHDA and CDR2 SQIVND (reference sequence). The CDR3 has 14 residues. In DNA form, the CDR3 reads TGTGCCAGTGGAAGAGACTCTACGGTCAATGAGCAGTTCTTC. This codes for CASGRDSTVNEQFF.

The J gene is TRBJ2-1, the V gene TRBV5-1; 7 bases map to TRBD2. The CDR3 covers 15 residues. CDR1 and CDR2 (germline): SGHRS, YFSETQ. The V and J ends lost 0 bases and 4 bases, in that order; junction bases with no gene match: 4. This CDR3 is CASSLVGGGYNEQFF. For the CDR3, the DNA is TGCGCCAGCAGCTTGGTCGGGGGAGGGTACAATGAGCAGTTCTTC.

V is TRBV9 and J is TRBJ2-5; 7 bases align to TRBD1. The ends lost 2 bases at V and 2 bases at J; junction bases unmatched: 9. CDR1 is SGDLS and CDR2 is YYNGEE in the germline V gene. The length of the CDR3 is 16 residues. CDR3 residues: CASSVAITGEQETQYF. CDR3 DNA: TGTGCCAGCAGCGTCGCGATCACAGGGGAACAAGAGACCCAGTACTTC.

The rearrangement links TRBV30 to TRBJ2-3; 9 bases agree with TRBD2. Per the germline V gene, CDR1 is GTSNPN and CDR2 is SVGIG (reference sequence). The CDR3 runs to 15 residues. Trimming at V came to 4 bases and at J to 8 bases, leaving 13 bases not matched to a gene. CDR3 loop: CAWKSGGRDLGTQYF. Here the CDR3 DNA reads TGTGCCTGGAAGAGTGGCGGGAGGGATTTAGGTACGCAGTATTTT.

The J gene is TRBJ1-6, the V gene TRBV4-3; a weak D match, TRBD1 (5 bases). This CDR3 spans 15 amino acids. Trimming pared 0 bases from V and 10 bases from J, leaving 13 bases between. CDR1 is LGHNA and CDR2 is YSLEER in the germline V gene. CDR3 in amino acids: CASSQDDRGHSPLHF. The CDR3 DNA sequence: TGCGCCAGCAGCCAAGACGATAGGGGTCACTCACCCCTCCACTTT.

The CDR3 nucleotides are TGTGCCAGCAGCTCGCGCGTAATTACAGGGGGCACTGAAGCTTTCTTT. Encoded protein: CASSSRVITGGTEAFF. The chain couples TRBV7-2 to TRBJ1-1; 8 bases are a match to TRBD1. With V trimmed by 4 bases and J by 4 bases, 11 bases remained unmatched. The germline V gene has CDR1 SGHTA and CDR2 FQGNSA. The CDR3 has 16 amino acids.

The chain has TRBV4-1 and TRBJ1-6, with TRBD1 identical over 9 bases. There are 16 residues in the CDR3. Germline V gene lookup returns CDR1 MGHRA and CDR2 YSYEKL. V lost 0 bases and J lost 9; bases outside the gene matches: 6. The CDR3 bases are TGCGCCAGCAGCCAAGAGGGGGACAGGGTCTTTTCACCCCTCCACTTT. Amino acids: CASSQEGDRVFSPLHF.

The chain couples TRBV28 to TRBJ1-2; D remains unclear. There are 11 residues in the CDR3. Germline values: CDR1 MDHEN, CDR2 SYDVKM. V was shortened by 7 bases and J by 2 bases, with 5 bases between the two germline ends. DNA for the CDR3: TGTGCCAGCAACCAGAACTATGGCTACACCTTC. This gives the protein CASNQNYGYTF.

The chain links TRBV5-6 to TRBJ1-2; D unresolved. Germline V gives CDR1 SGHDT, CDR2 YYEEEE. The CDR3 contains 13 residues. Trimming cost V 3 bases and J 0 bases, with 6 bases left between them. The CDR3 reads CASSSWTNYGYTF. In DNA, the CDR3 is TGTGCCAGCAGCTCCTGGACTAACTATGGCTACACCTTC.

The chain joins TRBV27 to TRBJ2-3, with D perhaps TRBD2 (6 bases). Germline CDR1 is MNHEY and CDR2 is SMNVEV (reference sequence). Trimming removed 2 bases at V and 0 bases at J, with 18 bases between. The CDR3 is made up of 18 amino acids. CDR3 DNA: TGTGCCAGCAGTTTACTCTCGGCTAGCGTACCTAGCACAGATACGCAGTATTTT. The encoded protein is CASSLLSASVPSTDTQYF.

The sample holds one count of this clone. Different DNA sequences within this sample yield the same CDR3. This sequence joins TRBV7-2 and TRBJ2-4; D might be TRBD1 or TRBD2, each matching 6 bases. V was shortened by 3 bases and J by 1 base, with 10 bases between the two germline ends. Germline V lookup: CDR1 SGHTA, CDR2 FQGNSA. The CDR3 sequence is 15 residues long. CDR3 in amino acids: CASSLGGAAKNIQYF. Here the CDR3 DNA reads TGTGCCAGCAGCTTGGGGGGCGCGGCCAAAAACATTCAGTACTTC.

The chain recombines TRBV4-3 with TRBJ2-7; D gene ambiguous. Deletions cut 1 base from V and 5 bases from J, with 9 bases between. The CDR3 runs 13 residues. Germline CDR1 reads LGHNA; CDR2 reads YSLEER. The DNA for the CDR3 is TGCGCCAGCAGCCAAGCCCTCTTCGACGAGCAGTACTTC. It specifies CASSQALFDEQYF.

CDR3 region: CASSLDPNEKLFF. Written as DNA, the CDR3 is TGCGCCAGCAGCTTAGACCCCAATGAAAAACTGTTTTTT. V and J are TRBV5-1 and TRBJ1-4, with unresolved D. Germline values: CDR1 SGHRS, CDR2 YFSETQ. The CDR3 length is 13 residues. V was cut by 2 bases and J by 5 bases, with 7 bases left in between.

The gene calls are TRBV11-2 and TRBJ1-6; D call uncertain. Germline-derived CDR1 and CDR2 are SGHAT and FQNNGV. With 4 bases removed from V and 10 bases from J, the gap between germline ends came to 11 bases. The CDR3 extends over 13 amino acids. Written as DNA, the CDR3 is TGTGCCAGCAGCTCTCGACCGGGGTCACCCCTCCACTTT. As protein: CASSSRPGSPLHF.

V is TRBV6-2 or TRBV6-3 and J is TRBJ1-6; possible D gene TRBD1, 6 bases. This CDR3 has 14 amino acids. Trimming pared 5 bases from V and 7 bases from J, leaving 12 bases between. From germline, CDR1 is MNHEY and CDR2 SVGEGT. CDR3 sequence (DNA): TGTGCCAGCAGTATCACAGGGACCAATTCACCCCTCCACTTT. Translation gives CASSITGTNSPLHF.

This chain links TRBV14 with TRBJ2-7, with 7 bases lining up with TRBD2. The CDR3 extends over 12 amino acids. V shed 4 bases, J shed 6 bases, and the junction held 3 bases outside the gene matches. Germline V lookup: CDR1 SGHDN, CDR2 FVKESK. This chain's CDR3 is CASSLPGGEQYF. Written as DNA, the CDR3 is TGTGCCAGCAGCCTTCCGGGGGGCGAGCAGTACTTC.

This clone was found once. This chain links TRBV10-2 with TRBJ2-6; a possible D gene is TRBD1 (6 bases). Germline loops: CDR1 WSHSY, CDR2 SAAADI. Trimming shortened V by 0 bases and J by 2 bases, and 8 bases separated the two germline ends. The CDR3 is 16 amino acids. CDR3 in DNA: TGCGCCAGCAGTGAGTCGGGGGCCGCTGGGGCCAACGTCCTGACTTTC. Translation: CASSESGAAGANVLTF.

The chain joins TRBV4-3 to TRBJ1-2; the match to TRBD1 covers 7 bases. Germline-derived CDR1 and CDR2 are LGHNA and YSLEER. The CDR3 has 16 amino acids. The ends lost 5 bases at V and 4 bases at J; junction bases unmatched: 13. The chain's CDR3 is CASSRGQTGTVYGYTF. The CDR3 DNA follows: TGCGCCAGCAGCAGAGGACAAACCGGGACAGTCTATGGCTACACCTTC.

V usage is TRBV27 and J usage is TRBJ2-2; a weak D match, TRBD2 (5 bases). Between the trimmed V and J ends, which lost 5 bases and 8 bases, there was a span of 21 bases. The CDR3 sequence is 16 residues long. Germline CDR1 reads MNHEY; CDR2 reads SMNVEV (reference sequence). DNA for the CDR3: TGTGCCAGCAGTCGCCGAGAGGCTAGCCAAGTGGGGGAGCTGTTTTTT. It translates to CASSRREASQVGELFF.

V gene TRBV18 combines with J gene TRBJ2-2; TRBD1 matches 11 bases. CDR3 length equals 16 residues. V trimming: 2 bases; J trimming: 6 bases; junction bases outside the gene matches: 5. The germline CDR1 and CDR2 sequences are KGHSH and LQKENI. In nucleotides, the CDR3 is TGTGCCAGCTCACCAATCAGGACAGGGGGCTCCGGGGAGCTGTTTTTT. Amino acids: CASSPIRTGGSGELFF.